A single sample gave rise to the 18 T cell receptor beta chains below, sequenced in a study of blood T cell repertoires in COVID-19. TCRdb's copy holds only in-frame clones and misses some; the assay was immunoSEQ multiplex PCR. Among hundreds of thousands of clones listed, around 84% were seen once. Sequencing input: PBMCs or T cells enriched from blood (not recorded which). These receptors originate from a man aged 35 to 55 who had been exposed to COVID-19.

The rearrangement uses TRBV7-9 and TRBJ1-2; D remains ambiguous. Per germline, CDR1 SEHNR and CDR2 FQNEAQ (reference sequence). The length of the CDR3 is 14 residues. The ends were cut back, 3 bases at V and 0 bases at J, with 8 bases in the middle. The CDR3 reads CASSFAGSNYGYTF. The CDR3 nucleotides read TGTGCCAGCAGCTTTGCGGGCTCTAACTATGGCTACACCTTC.

V and J are TRBV9 and TRBJ1-1; a possible D gene is TRBD1 (5 bases). Looked up from germline, CDR1 is SGDLS and CDR2 is YYNGEE. The CDR3 spans 13 residues. V was pared by 5 bases and J by 3 bases, with 11 bases between. CDR3 in DNA: TGTGCCAGCAGACCGGACATATACACTGAAGCTTTCTTT. Translating gives CASRPDIYTEAFF.

This clone turned up a few times. The V call is TRBV9, the J call TRBJ2-5; 8 bases are shared with TRBD1. The J segment lost 5 bases and the V segment lost 2 bases, leaving 5 bases of the junction unmatched. The CDR3 has 14 residues. Germline V gene sequence: CDR1 SGDLS, CDR2 YYNGEE. The CDR3 sequence is CASSVPGQGETQYF. The CDR3 region has the DNA TGTGCCAGCAGCGTCCCCGGACAGGGCGAGACCCAGTACTTC.

The V call is TRBV5-1, the J call TRBJ2-3, with D possibly being TRBD2 (5 bases). The V gene's germline CDR1 is SGHRS and CDR2 YFSETQ. The CDR3 loop spans 12 amino acids. The V and J ends lost 2 bases and 5 bases respectively, with 6 bases between them. The CDR3 DNA follows: TGCGCCAGCAGCTTCGAGGGAGATACGCAGTATTTT. Translating gives CASSFEGDTQYF. Using reference TRBV5-1 and TRBJ2-3 for the parts outside the CDR3, the full variable domain is KAGVTQTPRYLIKTRGQQVTLSCSPISGHRSVSWYQQTPGQGLQFLFEYFSETQRNKGNFPGRFSGRQFSNSRSEMNVSTLELGDSALYLCASSFEGDTQYFGPGTRLTVL.

Remarks on this clone: At the DNA level, this CDR3 is encoded by other sequences in the same sample as well. The chain is built from TRBV7-2 and TRBJ2-5; D not certain. CDR3 size: 13 residues. Trimming took off 3 bases at V and 4 bases at J, with 9 bases between the two ends. Per germline, CDR1 SGHTA and CDR2 FQGNSA. CDR3 coding DNA: TGTGCCAGCAGCTTTGGGTCGGGAGAGACCCAGTACTTC. Translating it yields CASSFGSGETQYF.

This clone has a handful of counts. The chain carries TRBV7-2 and TRBJ1-3; 7 nucleotides line up with TRBD1. V was pared by 8 bases and J by 0 bases, with 4 bases of the junction left unmatched. Germline assignment: CDR1 SGHTA and CDR2 FQGNSA. CDR3 length: 14 residues. The CDR3 sequence: CASLGTASGNTIYF. In DNA form, the CDR3 reads TGTGCCAGCCTAGGGACAGCCTCTGGAAACACCATATATTTT.

The chain combines TRBV11-3 with TRBJ2-7; D is unclear. Germline CDR1 SGHNT, CDR2 YENEEA. Trimming stripped 6 bases from V and 5 bases from J, with 11 bases between. The CDR3 loop spans 12 amino acids. The CDR3 DNA follows: TGTGCCAGCAGTGTAGTAGAAGACGAGCAGTACTTC. Translated: CASSVVEDEQYF. Full variable domain (missing parts from reference TRBV11-3 and TRBJ2-7): EAGVVQSPRYKIIEKKQPVAFWCNPISGHNTLYWYLQNLGQGPELLIRYENEEAVDDSQLPKDRFSAERLKGVDSTLKIQPAELGDSAVYLCASSVVEDEQYFGPGTRLTVT.

A single count supports this clone. The genes are TRBV6-2 or TRBV6-3 and TRBJ2-7; perhaps TRBD2 as D (6 bases). This CDR3 has 15 amino acids. From germline, CDR1 is MNHEY and CDR2 SVGEGT. The ends were cut back, 2 bases at V and 6 bases at J, with 17 bases in the middle. The CDR3: CASSYTDYGGLEQYF. The CDR3, as DNA: TGTGCCAGCAGTTACACGGACTATGGGGGTCTCGAGCAGTACTTC.

The rearrangement links TRBV9 to TRBJ2-4; TRBD1 agrees at 8 bases. CDR1 and CDR2 (germline): SGDLS, YYNGEE. The CDR3 contains 15 residues. V shed 1 base and J 6 bases; nucleotides not matched to a gene: 6. This CDR3 reads CASSVQGTGRNIQYF. CDR3 bases: TGTGCCAGCAGCGTACAGGGGACAGGCCGAAACATTCAGTACTTC.

The V gene is TRBV5-4, the J gene TRBJ2-1, with 9 bases identical to TRBD1. Germline V gives CDR1 SGHNT, CDR2 YYREEE (reference sequence). This CDR3 has 14 residues. V lost 3 bases and J lost 5; bases outside the gene matches: 3. The CDR3 loop is CASSSRTGDNEQFF. In nucleotides, the CDR3 is TGTGCCAGCAGCTCAAGGACAGGGGACAATGAGCAGTTCTTC.

With respect to this clone: An end of the junction differs from the germline gene, which may be a read error. The chain has TRBV30 and TRBJ1-2; D may be TRBD1 (5 bases). Germline-derived CDR1 and CDR2 are GTSNPN and SVGIG (reference sequence). The CDR3 length is 12 residues. CDR3 protein: CARRTRVGGYTF. CDR3 DNA: TGTGCCAGGAGAACCAGGGTCGGGGGCTACACCTTC.

The chain joins TRBV7-2 to TRBJ2-3, with 13 bases aligning to TRBD2. The CDR3 extends over 15 amino acids. Per the germline V gene, CDR1 is SGHTA and CDR2 is FQGNSA. V gave up 4 bases and J gave up 5 bases; unmatched junction bases: 3. The CDR3 sequence is CASSSGLAGVDTQYF. The CDR3 DNA sequence: TGTGCCAGCAGCTCAGGACTAGCGGGAGTAGATACGCAGTATTTT.

The chain links TRBV2 to TRBJ1-6; weak D call: TRBD1 (5 bases). V lost 8 bases, J lost 2 bases, and 19 bases lay in between. From germline, CDR1 is SNHLY and CDR2 FYNNEI. This CDR3 region has 17 residues. The CDR3 here is CASRPPRVVTYNSPLHF. The CDR3 bases are TGTGCCAGCCGGCCCCCCAGGGTGGTCACCTATAATTCACCCCTCCACTTT.

The CDR3 loop is CASGLGLGTGQNEKLFF. The CDR3 nucleotides are TGTGCTAGTGGTTTGGGCCTCGGGACAGGACAAAATGAAAAACTGTTTTTT. The J gene is TRBJ1-4, the V gene TRBV12-5, with 8 bases identical to TRBD1. This CDR3 spans 17 amino acids. With V trimmed by 1 base and J by 5 bases, 9 bases remained unmatched. CDR1 is LGHNT, CDR2 FRNRAP, per germline. Supplemented by reference TRBV12-5 and TRBJ1-4, the full variable domain reads DARVTQTPRHKVTEMGQEVTMRCQPILGHNTVFWYRQTMMQGLELLAYFRNRAPLDDSGMPKDRFSAEMPDATLATLKIQPSEPRDSAVYFCASGLGLGTGQNEKLFFGSGTQLSVL.

The chain uses TRBV7-3 and TRBJ2-1; tentative D call: TRBD2 (5 bases). The CDR3 is 16 amino acids. With 1 base removed from V and 2 bases from J, the gap between germline ends came to 12 bases. Germline CDR1 and CDR2: SGHTA and FQGTGA. This chain's CDR3 is CASSLRKTGTYNEQFF. The CDR3 nucleotides read TGTGCCAGCAGCTTAAGAAAGACGGGAACCTACAATGAGCAGTTCTTC.

On this clone: A far larger clone lies a single base away; this is likely a read error. Other DNA sequences in the sample encode the same CDR3. The chain joins TRBV11-2 to TRBJ1-1; D may be TRBD1 (6 bases). Germline lookup yields CDR1 SGHAT and CDR2 FQNNGV. The CDR3 consists of 13 residues. V dropped 5 bases and J dropped 2 bases, with 9 bases sitting between them. The CDR3 protein is CASSQQGNTEAFF. CDR3 sequence (DNA): TGTGCCAGCAGCCAACAGGGAAACACTGAAGCTTTCTTT.

The chain uses TRBV6-4 and TRBJ2-7; possible D gene TRBD2, 5 bases. Germline values: CDR1 MRHNA, CDR2 SNTAGT. Trimming stripped 3 bases from V and 4 bases from J, with 10 bases between. This CDR3 spans 13 amino acids. CDR3 nucleotide sequence: TGTGCCAGCAGTGAACATCGGGGATACGAGCAGTACTTC. It encodes CASSEHRGYEQYF.

The rearrangement uses TRBV7-9 and TRBJ1-4; D gene ambiguous. Germline V gene data show CDR1 as SEHNR and CDR2 as FQNEAQ (reference sequence). The V gene lost 0 bases and the J gene lost 7 bases, with 6 bases spanning the gap. This CDR3 spans 13 amino acids. DNA of the CDR3: TGTGCCAGCAGCTTAGCTGGCGGTGAAAAACTGTTTTTT. It yields the protein CASSLAGGEKLFF.